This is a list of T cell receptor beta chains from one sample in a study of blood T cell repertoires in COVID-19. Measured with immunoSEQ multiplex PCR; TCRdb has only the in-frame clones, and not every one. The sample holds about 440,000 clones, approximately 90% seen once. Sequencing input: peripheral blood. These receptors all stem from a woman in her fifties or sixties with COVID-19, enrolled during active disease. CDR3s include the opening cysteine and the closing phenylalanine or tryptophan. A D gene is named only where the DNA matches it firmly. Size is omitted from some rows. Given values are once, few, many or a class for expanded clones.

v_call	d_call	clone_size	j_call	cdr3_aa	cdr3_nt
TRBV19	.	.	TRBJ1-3	CASSMADSGVNTIYF	TGTGCCAGTAGTATGGCCGACAGCGGGGTAAACACCATATATTTT
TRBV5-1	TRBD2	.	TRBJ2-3	CASTEAGGSTDTQYF	TGCGCCAGCACGGAGGCGGGGGGTAGCACAGATACGCAGTATTTT
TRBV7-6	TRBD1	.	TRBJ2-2	CASSIPLRDRGRLAGELFF	TGTGCCAGCAGCATACCCCTCCGGGACAGGGGGAGGCTGGCCGGGGAGCTGTTTTTT
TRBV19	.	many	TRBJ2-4	CASSARGITDIQYF	TGTGCCAGTAGTGCCAGGGGAATCACGGACATTCAGTACTTC
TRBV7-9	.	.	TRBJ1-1	CASSLIFSTEAFF	TGTGCCAGCAGCTTAATCTTCAGCACTGAAGCTTTCTTT
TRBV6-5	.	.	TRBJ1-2	CASSPRGNDVDYTF	TGTGCCAGCAGCCCCAGGGGTAACGATGTTGACTACACCTTC
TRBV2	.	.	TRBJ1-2	CASRGGFGYGYTF	TGTGCCAGTCGGGGGGGGTTTGGCTATGGCTACACCTTC
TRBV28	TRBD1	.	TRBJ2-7	CASSLWPTGNYEQYF	TGTGCCAGCAGTTTATGGCCGACAGGGAACTACGAGCAGTACTTC
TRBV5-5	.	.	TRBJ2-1	CASSLDGSSYNEQFF	TGTGCCAGCAGCTTGGACGGGAGCTCCTACAATGAGCAGTTCTTC
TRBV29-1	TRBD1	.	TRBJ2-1	CSVDRTGAGNEQFF	TGCAGCGTTGACAGGACAGGGGCGGGAAATGAGCAGTTCTTC
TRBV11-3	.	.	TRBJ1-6	CASSRTTDTNSPLHF	TGTGCCAGCAGCCGGACGACGGACACCAATTCACCCCTCCACTTT
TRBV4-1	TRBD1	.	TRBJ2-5	CASSQTGGQETQYF	TGCGCCAGCAGCCAAACAGGGGGGCAAGAGACCCAGTACTTC
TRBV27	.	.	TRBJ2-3	CASSLGGGITDTQYF	TGTGCCAGCAGTTTGGGGGGGGGCATCACAGATACGCAGTATTTT
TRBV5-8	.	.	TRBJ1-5	CASSFFFQGGHNQPQHF	TGTGCCAGCAGCTTTTTTTTTCAGGGCGGACACAATCAGCCCCAGCATTTT